This T cell receptor (beta chain) was identified during a study of T-cell memory formation after mild COVID-19. Only a few counts were recorded for this clonotype. No antigen is known for it. The 5'RACE method, run with constant-segment primers, produced TCR alpha and TCR beta cDNA libraries (carrying sample barcodes and UMIs). TCRdb re-derived calls from the 5' RACE reads in MiXCR, one entry per CDR3 protein. The data show a few hundred thousand distinct CDR3 sequences, over 25% seen once. Study-level points and caveats: In second-wave clones peaking day 37, SARS-CoV-2 specificity remained unconfirmed. Contracting clones, day 15 to 85, had balanced CD4/CD8, and later expanders favored CD4+.

The receptor was isolated from an adult woman who had mild COVID-19 (a few samples of this study predate the infection). Cell type and time point are not known. Sequenced input: PBMCs or a T cell subset sorted from them (not recorded which).

The CDR3 is CASSGLAGGANSYEQYF. DNA for the CDR3: TGTGCCAGCAGCGGACTAGCGGGAGGGGCCAACTCCTACGAGCAGTACTTC. The chain recombines TRBV7-2 with TRBJ2-7, with 15 nucleotides matching TRBD2. The CDR3 sequence is 17 residues long. The V gene's germline CDR1 is SGHTA and CDR2 FQGNSA. V lost 5 bases and J lost 0; bases outside the gene matches: 5.